The entry that follows covers one T cell receptor beta chain sequence. Its target is not known. This entry comes from a study of T-cell memory formation after mild COVID-19. Study-level information: In these data, TCR clusters were largely donor specific.

The CDR3 consists of 15 residues. Trimming removed 4 bases at V and 4 bases at J, with 12 bases between. Germline V gene lookup returns CDR1 SGHTS and CDR2 YDEGEE. MiXCR, applied by TCRdb to the 5' RACE reads, yields one record per CDR3 protein. This table holds a few hundred thousand distinct CDR3 sequences, 20% to 25% found once. Study-level results: CD4+ contracting clones were found mainly in CM and EM, and CD8+ ones in EMRA.

The chain joins TRBV5-8 to TRBJ1-6; D not resolved. The sample taken for sequencing was PBMCs or a T cell subset sorted from them (not recorded which). The sequence derives from an adult woman who had mild COVID-19 (a few samples of this study predate the infection). Cell type and time point are not known. This CDR3 reads CASSGETRYNSPLHF. In DNA, the CDR3 is TGTGCCAGCAGCGGGGAGACACGATATAATTCACCCCTCCACTTT.